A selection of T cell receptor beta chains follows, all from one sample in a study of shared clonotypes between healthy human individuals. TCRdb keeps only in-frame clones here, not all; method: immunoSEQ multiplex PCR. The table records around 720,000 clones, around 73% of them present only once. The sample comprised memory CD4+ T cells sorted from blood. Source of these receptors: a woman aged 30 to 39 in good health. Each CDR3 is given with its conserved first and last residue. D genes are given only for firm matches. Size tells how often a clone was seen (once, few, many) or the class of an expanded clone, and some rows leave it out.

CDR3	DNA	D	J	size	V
CSVFGTGDEKLFF	TGCAGCGTTTTTGGGACAGGGGATGAAAAACTGTTTTTT	TRBD1	TRBJ1-4	NA	TRBV29-1
CASSEGQGINEQYF	TGCGCCAGCAGCGAGGGACAGGGTATAAACGAGCAGTACTTC	TRBD1	TRBJ2-7	NA	TRBV10-1
CASSTGTSLFTDTQYF	TGTGCCAGCAGCACAGGGACATCCTTATTCACAGATACGCAGTATTTT	NA	TRBJ2-3	NA	TRBV5-4
CSANSYGYTF	TGCAGTGCTAACAGCTATGGCTACACCTTC	NA	TRBJ1-2	NA	TRBV20-1
CASSQLGQGYEQFF	TGCGCCAGCAGCCAACTGGGGCAAGGATATGAGCAGTTCTTC	NA	TRBJ2-1	once	TRBV4-1
CASSQDDGLALSYEQYF	TGTGCCAGCAGCCAAGATGATGGACTAGCCCTTTCCTACGAGCAGTACTTC	TRBD2	TRBJ2-7	NA	TRBV4-2
CASSLRGDRGYTQPQHF	TGTGCCAGCAGTTTACGAGGTGACAGGGGGTATACTCAGCCCCAGCATTTT	TRBD1	TRBJ1-5	NA	TRBV28
CASSLPYTGELFF	TGTGCCAGCAGCTTACCGTACACCGGGGAGCTGTTTTTT	NA	TRBJ2-2	NA	TRBV13
CASSLGSLGGYEKLFF	TGTGCCAGCAGCTTAGGGTCGCTAGGGGGCTATGAAAAACTGTTTTTT	TRBD1	TRBJ1-4	NA	TRBV11-2
CASSDLRDTSTDTQYF	TGTGCCAGCAGTGATCTTAGGGACACTAGCACAGATACGCAGTATTTT	NA	TRBJ2-3	NA	TRBV25-1
CASSPIMRVNSYNEQFF	TGCGCCAGCAGCCCCATAATGCGAGTAAATTCCTACAATGAGCAGTTCTTC	NA	TRBJ2-1	few	TRBV5-1
CASSYHGTSGTGEQFF	TGTGCCAGCAGTTACCATGGGACTAGCGGGACAGGAGAGCAGTTCTTC	TRBD2	TRBJ2-1	NA	TRBV6-5
CSVLSPGDTEAFF	TGCAGCGTGCTGTCCCCCGGGGACACTGAAGCTTTCTTT	NA	TRBJ1-1	NA	TRBV29-1
CASSPSPVANEQYF	TGTGCCAGCAGCCCCAGCCCAGTGGCGAACGAGCAGTACTTC	NA	TRBJ2-7	NA	TRBV9
CASSPPTSTETQYF	TGTGCCAGCAGCCCTCCTACTAGCACGGAGACCCAGTACTTC	NA	TRBJ2-5	few	TRBV11-2
CASSPYLAGSNEQFF	TGTGCCAGCAGCCCCTACCTAGCGGGGAGCAATGAGCAGTTCTTC	TRBD2	TRBJ2-1	NA	TRBV2
CASSEGRFAGELFF	TGTGCCAGCAGTGAAGGGCGGTTCGCCGGGGAGCTGTTTTTT	NA	TRBJ2-2	few	TRBV6-1
CASRKGLLYNEQFF	TGTGCCAGCAGGAAGGGACTACTCTACAATGAGCAGTTCTTC	TRBD2	TRBJ2-1	once	TRBV25-1
CASAEQVIYGYTF	TGTGCCAGTGCCGAACAGGTTATCTATGGCTACACCTTC	NA	TRBJ1-2	NA	TRBV19
CASSKLAKNIQYF	TGTGCCAGCAGCAAACTAGCCAAAAACATTCAGTACTTC	NA	TRBJ2-4	NA	TRBV11-2
CASSFLQGHEQFF	TGTGCCAGCAGTTTCTTACAGGGGCATGAGCAGTTCTTC	TRBD1	TRBJ2-1	NA	TRBV6-6
CASSRERNGYTF	TGTGCCAGCAGTAGAGAGAGAAATGGCTACACCTTC	NA	TRBJ1-2	once	TRBV11-2